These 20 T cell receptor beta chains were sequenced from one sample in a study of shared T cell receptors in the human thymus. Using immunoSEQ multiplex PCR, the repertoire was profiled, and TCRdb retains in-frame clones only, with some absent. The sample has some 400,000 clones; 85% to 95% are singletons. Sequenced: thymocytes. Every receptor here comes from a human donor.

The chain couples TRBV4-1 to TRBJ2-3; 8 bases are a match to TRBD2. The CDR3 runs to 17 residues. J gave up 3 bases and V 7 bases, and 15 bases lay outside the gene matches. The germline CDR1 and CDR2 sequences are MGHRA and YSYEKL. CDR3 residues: CASTPGERERQTDTQYF. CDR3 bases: TGCGCCAGCACCCCGGGGGAGCGGGAGAGACAAACAGATACGCAGTATTTT.

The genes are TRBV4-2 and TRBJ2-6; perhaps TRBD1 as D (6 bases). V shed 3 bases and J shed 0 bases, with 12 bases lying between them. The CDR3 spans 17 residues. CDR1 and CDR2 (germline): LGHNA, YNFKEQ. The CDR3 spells CASSQGTGFSGANVLTF. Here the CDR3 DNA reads TGTGCCAGCAGCCAGGGAACAGGGTTCTCTGGGGCCAACGTCCTGACTTTC.

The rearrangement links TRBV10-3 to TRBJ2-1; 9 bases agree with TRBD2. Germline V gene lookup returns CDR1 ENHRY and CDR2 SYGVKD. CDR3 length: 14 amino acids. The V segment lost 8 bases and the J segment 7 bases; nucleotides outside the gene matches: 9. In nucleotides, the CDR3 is TGTGCCATCCTAAGGGGGCTAGCGGGAAATGAGCAGTTCTTC. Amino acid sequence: CAILRGLAGNEQFF.

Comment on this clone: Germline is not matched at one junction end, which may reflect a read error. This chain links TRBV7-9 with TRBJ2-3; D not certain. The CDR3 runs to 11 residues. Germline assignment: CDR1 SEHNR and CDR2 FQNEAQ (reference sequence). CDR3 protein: CASSLGGSMDF. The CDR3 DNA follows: TGTGCCAGCAGCTTAGGGGGTTCAATGGATTTT.

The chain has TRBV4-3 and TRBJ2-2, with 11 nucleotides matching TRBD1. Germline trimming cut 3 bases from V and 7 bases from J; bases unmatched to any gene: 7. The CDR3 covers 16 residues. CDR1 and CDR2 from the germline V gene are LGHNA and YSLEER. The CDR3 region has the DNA TGCGCCAGCAGCCAGATATGGGACAGGGGGAGCGGGGAGCTGTTTTTT. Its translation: CASSQIWDRGSGELFF.

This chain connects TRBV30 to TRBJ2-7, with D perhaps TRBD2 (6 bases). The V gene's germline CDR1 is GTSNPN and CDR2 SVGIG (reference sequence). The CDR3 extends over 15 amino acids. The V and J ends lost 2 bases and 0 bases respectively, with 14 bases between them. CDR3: CAWSWGTGGSYEQYF. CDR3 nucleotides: TGTGCCTGGAGTTGGGGGACTGGGGGCTCCTACGAGCAGTACTTC.

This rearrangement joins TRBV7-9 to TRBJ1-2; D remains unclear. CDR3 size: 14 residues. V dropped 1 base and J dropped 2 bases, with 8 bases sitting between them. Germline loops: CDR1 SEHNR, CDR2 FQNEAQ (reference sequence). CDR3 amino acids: CASSLVSGNYGYTF. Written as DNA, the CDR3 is TGTGCCAGCAGCTTAGTATCAGGAAACTATGGCTACACCTTC.

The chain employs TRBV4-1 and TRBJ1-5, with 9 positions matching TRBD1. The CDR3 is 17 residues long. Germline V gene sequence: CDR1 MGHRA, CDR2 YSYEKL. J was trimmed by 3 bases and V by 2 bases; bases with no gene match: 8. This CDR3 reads CASSQHPGQGYNQPQHF. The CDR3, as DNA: TGCGCCAGCAGCCAACACCCGGGACAGGGTTACAATCAGCCCCAGCATTTT.

CDR3 amino acids: CASSSSSNGTGGLWTEAFF. Written as DNA, the CDR3 is TGTGCCAGCAGTTCAAGTTCAAACGGGACAGGGGGCCTGTGGACTGAAGCTTTCTTT. The chain joins TRBV28 to TRBJ1-1; 12 bases agree with TRBD1. The trim removed 4 bases at V and 5 bases at J, leaving 17 bases unmatched. CDR1 and CDR2 from the germline V gene are MDHEN and SYDVKM. There are 19 residues in the CDR3.

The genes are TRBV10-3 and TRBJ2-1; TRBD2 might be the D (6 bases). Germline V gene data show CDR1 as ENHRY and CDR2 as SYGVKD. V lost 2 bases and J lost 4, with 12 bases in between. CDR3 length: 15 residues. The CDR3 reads CAISEGAGRYNEQFF. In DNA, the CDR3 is TGTGCCATCAGTGAGGGTGCGGGGAGATACAATGAGCAGTTCTTC.

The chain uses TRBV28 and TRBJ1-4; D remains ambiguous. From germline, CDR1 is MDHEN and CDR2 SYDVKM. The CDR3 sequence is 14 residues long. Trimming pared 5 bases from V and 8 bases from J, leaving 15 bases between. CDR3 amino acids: CASSPARRWEKLFF. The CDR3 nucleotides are TGTGCCAGCAGTCCGGCCCGGCGATGGGAAAAACTGTTTTTT.

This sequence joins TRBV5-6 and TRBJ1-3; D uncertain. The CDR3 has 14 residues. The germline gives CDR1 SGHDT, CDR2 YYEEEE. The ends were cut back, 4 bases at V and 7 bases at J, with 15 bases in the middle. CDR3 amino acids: CASSHLTLPNTIYF. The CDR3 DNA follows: TGTGCCAGCAGCCACCTCACCTTACCGAACACCATATATTTT.

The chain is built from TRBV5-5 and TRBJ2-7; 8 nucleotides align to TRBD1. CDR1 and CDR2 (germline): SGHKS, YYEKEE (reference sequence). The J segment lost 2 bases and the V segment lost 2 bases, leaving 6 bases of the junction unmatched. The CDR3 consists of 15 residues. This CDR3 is CASSLIPGQAYEQYF. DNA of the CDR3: TGTGCCAGCAGCTTAATCCCGGGACAGGCCTACGAGCAGTACTTC.

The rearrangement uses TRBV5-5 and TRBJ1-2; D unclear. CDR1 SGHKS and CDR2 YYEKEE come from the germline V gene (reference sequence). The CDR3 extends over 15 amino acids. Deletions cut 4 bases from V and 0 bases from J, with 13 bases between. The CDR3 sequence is CASSTEWRSNYGYTF. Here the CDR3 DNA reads TGTGCCAGCAGCACCGAATGGAGATCTAACTATGGCTACACCTTC.

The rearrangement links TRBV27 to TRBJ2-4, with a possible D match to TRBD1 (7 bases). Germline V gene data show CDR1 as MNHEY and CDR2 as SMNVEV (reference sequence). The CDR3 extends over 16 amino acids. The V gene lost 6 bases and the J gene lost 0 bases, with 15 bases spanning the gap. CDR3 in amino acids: CASREGATLAKNIQYF. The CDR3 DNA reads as TGTGCCAGCAGGGAGGGGGCAACTTTAGCCAAAAACATTCAGTACTTC.

The CDR3 protein is CASSLEAGGSYEQYF. CDR3 in DNA: TGTGCCAGCAGCTTAGAAGCGGGAGGGTCCTACGAGCAGTACTTC. The rearrangement uses TRBV7-9 and TRBJ2-7; 10 positions match TRBD2. Germline V CDR1 and CDR2: SEHNR, FQNEAQ (reference sequence). This CDR3 region has 15 residues. V was clipped by 1 base and J by 1 base; unmatched bases: 1.

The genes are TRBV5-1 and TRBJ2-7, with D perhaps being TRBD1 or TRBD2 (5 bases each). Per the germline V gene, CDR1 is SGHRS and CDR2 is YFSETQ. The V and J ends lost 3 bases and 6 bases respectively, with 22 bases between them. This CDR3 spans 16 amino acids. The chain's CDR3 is CASSYLKPGTAGEQYF. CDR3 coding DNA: TGCGCCAGCAGCTACCTAAAACCCGGGACCGCTGGCGAGCAGTACTTC. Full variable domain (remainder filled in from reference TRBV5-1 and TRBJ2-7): KAGVTQTPRYLIKTRGQQVTLSCSPISGHRSVSWYQQTPGQGLQFLFEYFSETQRNKGNFPGRFSGRQFSNSRSEMNVSTLELGDSALYLCASSYLKPGTAGEQYFGPGTRLTVT.

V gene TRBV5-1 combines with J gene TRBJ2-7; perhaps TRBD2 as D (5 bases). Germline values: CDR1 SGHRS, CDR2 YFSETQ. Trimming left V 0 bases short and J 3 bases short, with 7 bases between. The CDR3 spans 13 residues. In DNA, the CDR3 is TGCGCCAGCAGCTTGGAAGGACTCTACGAGCAGTACTTC. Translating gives CASSLEGLYEQYF. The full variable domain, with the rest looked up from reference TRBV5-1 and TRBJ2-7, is KAGVTQTPRYLIKTRGQQVTLSCSPISGHRSVSWYQQTPGQGLQFLFEYFSETQRNKGNFPGRFSGRQFSNSRSEMNVSTLELGDSALYLCASSLEGLYEQYFGPGTRLTVT.

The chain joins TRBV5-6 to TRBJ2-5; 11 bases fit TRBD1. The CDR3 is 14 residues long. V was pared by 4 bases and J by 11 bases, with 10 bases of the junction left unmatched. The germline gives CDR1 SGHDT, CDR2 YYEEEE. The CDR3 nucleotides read TGTGCCAGCAGCAAGCCGGGACAGGGGGGTGAGCAGTACTTC. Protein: CASSKPGQGGEQYF.

CDR3 sequence reads: CASSERSGPYNEQFF. DNA of the CDR3: TGTGCCAGCAGTGAAAGGTCAGGGCCCTACAATGAGCAGTTCTTC. The rearrangement links TRBV6-1 to TRBJ2-1; weak D call: TRBD1 (5 bases). The germline gives CDR1 MNHNS, CDR2 SASEGT. V was trimmed by 2 bases and J by 2 bases, leaving 10 bases between them. The CDR3 sequence is 15 residues long.